A selection of T cell receptor beta chains follows, all from one sample in a study of regulatory T cells in long-lasting Graves disease. TCRdb ran MiXCR on the multiplex PCR reads and lists one entry per CDR3 protein. The data hold 500,000 or so distinct CDR3 sequences, with around 16% observed a single time. A further study also used this sample, focusing on T cells in Graves' hyperthyroidism and ophthalmopathy.

This specimen was peripheral blood mononuclear cells (PBMCs), taken at new diagnosis, from a patient treated with antithyroid drugs. The receptor set was obtained from a man aged 35 to 55 with Graves disease. Both conserved end residues are part of each CDR3. A D gene is named only where the DNA matches it firmly. Not all rows give a size; the values are once, few, many and, for expanded clones, a class.

TRBD1	TRBV7-9	TRBJ1-2	.	TGTGCCAGCAGAGATGGGACAGCTAACTATGGCTACACCTTC	CASRDGTANYGYTF
.	TRBV3-1	TRBJ2-4	many	TGTGCCAGCAGCCAAGTCGGAGGGGCCAAAAACATTCAGTACTTC	CASSQVGGAKNIQYF
.	TRBV5-1	TRBJ2-4	many	TGCGCCAGCACCTTCCTAGGGTTTGACAATCGGTTTTCGGTCAAAAACATTCAGTACTTC	CASTFLGFDNRFSVKNIQYF
.	TRBV11-2	TRBJ2-7	many	TGTGCCAGCAGCTTAGTGGGGACTTCGGAGAGTGAGCAGTACTTC	CASSLVGTSESEQYF
.	TRBV12-3/TRBV12-4	TRBJ1-3	few	TGTGCCAGCAGTTCCAAAAGGACAGCTCCTGGAAACACCATATATTTT	CASSSKRTAPGNTIYF
TRBD1	TRBV11-1	TRBJ2-6	few	TGTGCCAGCAGCACCACGGGACAGGGCAGCACTGGGGCCAACGTCCTGACTTTC	CASSTTGQGSTGANVLTF
.	TRBV27	TRBJ2-6	many	TGTGCCAGCAGTCTTTACCCACGACAGTCTGGGGCCAACGTCCTGACTTTC	CASSLYPRQSGANVLTF
.	TRBV12-3/TRBV12-4	TRBJ2-1	many	TGTGCCAGCAGTTTAGTAGGGCCAGAGCAGTTCTTC	CASSLVGPEQFF
.	TRBV29-1	TRBJ2-1	few	TGCAGCGTTTTAGGGTTCAGGTTCAATGAGCAGTTCTTC	CSVLGFRFNEQFF
.	TRBV12-3/TRBV12-4	TRBJ1-1	few	TGTGCCAGCAGTTTATCTCCCTTGTTTTACACTGAAGCTTTCTTT	CASSLSPLFYTEAFF
.	TRBV12-3/TRBV12-4	TRBJ1-5	many	TGTGCCAGCTCACTAGGGGTCAATCAGCCCCAGCATTTT	CASSLGVNQPQHF
.	TRBV6-1	TRBJ2-7	many	TGTGCCAGCAAGGGGAGCGGATCCATCCCGGTCTACGAGCAGTACTTC	CASKGSGSIPVYEQYF
.	TRBV28	TRBJ1-1	many	TGTGCCAGCAGTTACCCCCGGGGGGCAGAAGCTTTCTTT	CASSYPRGAEAFF
.	TRBV28	TRBJ2-5	many	TGTGCCAGCAGTGCCGGGACAAAAGAGACCCAGTACTTC	CASSAGTKETQYF
.	TRBV15	TRBJ2-5	many	TGTGCCACCAGCGGGAGACAGGCCCGAGAGACCCAGTACTTC	CATSGRQARETQYF
.	TRBV28	TRBJ2-5	many	TGTGCCAGCAGTTTTGGGGAGGGGGAGTACCAAGAGACCCAGTACTTC	CASSFGEGEYQETQYF
.	TRBV30	TRBJ2-1	.	TGTGCCTGGGCTGTGGCGGAGCAGTTCTTC	CAWAVAEQFF
.	TRBV28	TRBJ1-1	many	TGTGCCAGCAGTCCCCTCAGGAGGGCCCCTTTCACTGAAGCTTTCTTT	CASSPLRRAPFTEAFF
.	TRBV27	TRBJ1-1	.	TGTGCCAGCAGTTCGGCGACTGAGCGGTCAGCTTTCTTT	CASSSATERSAFF
TRBD1	TRBV15	TRBJ1-4	.	TGTGCCACCAGCAGACATACAGGGGGCGTTGAAAAACTGTTTTTT	CATSRHTGGVEKLFF
TRBD1	TRBV2	TRBJ2-5	many	TGTGCCAGCCAGACAGGGGTCAGAGAGACCCAGTACTTC	CASQTGVRETQYF
TRBD2	TRBV28	TRBJ2-7	.	TGTGCCAGCAGCCAAGAATCGCCAGCGGGAGGCTCTACAAGCTCCTACGAGCAGTACTTC	CASSQESPAGGSTSSYEQYF
.	TRBV5-1	TRBJ2-5	few	TGCGCCAGCAGCCCGATGTGGGGTTCCGAAGAGACCCAGTACTTC	CASSPMWGSEETQYF
TRBD2	TRBV29-1	TRBJ2-7	many	TGCAGCGTTGAAGGTCGGGAGGGAACATCCTACGAGCAGTACTTC	CSVEGREGTSYEQYF
TRBD2	TRBV5-6	TRBJ2-1	few	TGTGCCAGCAGCCCCCTCCGGGAGGGATACAATGAGCAGTTCTTC	CASSPLREGYNEQFF
TRBD2	TRBV27	TRBJ2-7	few	TGTGCCAGCAGACGTACTAGCGGCGAGCAGTACTTC	CASRRTSGEQYF
TRBD2	TRBV6-9	TRBJ2-7	.	TGTGCCAGCAGTTCCAAACTAGCGGGAGGGGGCTACGAGCAGTACTTC	CASSSKLAGGGYEQYF
.	TRBV5-1	TRBJ1-1	many	TGCGCCAGCAGCCTGACTGGGTTGGGAGCTTTCTTT	CASSLTGLGAFF
TRBD1	TRBV6-1	TRBJ1-4	.	TGTGCCAGCAGAGACAGGGGGCTAGGCGAAAAACTGTCTTTT	CASRDRGLGEKLSF
.	TRBV15	TRBJ2-5	many	TGTGCCACCAGCAGAGAAAAGGGGGAGACCCAGTACTTC	CATSREKGETQYF
TRBD2	TRBV5-1	TRBJ2-2	many	TGCGCCAGCGGACTAGCCCCGGCCGGGGAGCTGTTTTTT	CASGLAPAGELFF
TRBD2	TRBV6-5	TRBJ2-3	many	TGTGCCAGCAGTTCCCTCTCTAGCGGGGACTCAGATACGCAGTATTTT	CASSSLSSGDSDTQYF
TRBD1	TRBV6-2/TRBV6-3	TRBJ1-4	few	TGTGCCAGCAGTTACTCTGGGACAGGCGACGAAAAACTGTTTTTT	CASSYSGTGDEKLFF
.	TRBV6-1	TRBJ1-2	.	TGTGCCAGCAGACCCTCGGACATTCCCTATGGCTACACCTTC	CASRPSDIPYGYTF
.	TRBV20-1	TRBJ1-1	few	TGCAGTGCTGGACTGACGAACACTGAAGCTTTCTTT	CSAGLTNTEAFF
TRBD2	TRBV5-1	TRBJ2-1	.	TGCGCCAGCAGCTTGGGGGACTACGAGCAGTTCTTC	CASSLGDYEQFF
TRBD2	TRBV20-1	TRBJ2-7	.	TGCAGTGCTGTCCGCGGGACTAGAGGCCCGTACGAGCAGTACTTC	CSAVRGTRGPYEQYF
.	TRBV18	TRBJ1-4	many	TGTGCCAGCTCACCCCAACAAATGGATGAAAAACTGTTTTTT	CASSPQQMDEKLFF
.	TRBV30	TRBJ1-4	many	TGTGCCTGGGAGAGGAGGTTGAATGAAAAACTGTTTTTT	CAWERRLNEKLFF
.	TRBV5-6	TRBJ2-5	many	TGTGCCAGCAGCCCTGAGACAGGAGATCAAGAGACCCAGTACTTC	CASSPETGDQETQYF
TRBD1	TRBV28	TRBJ2-7	many	TGTGCCAGCAGTTTCCCCAGGGGACAGGGTATCCACGAGCAGTACTTC	CASSFPRGQGIHEQYF
.	TRBV11-2	TRBJ2-1	.	TGTGCCAGCAGCTTAGAGACGCGGGGTGAGCAGTTCTTC	CASSLETRGEQFF
TRBD2	TRBV11-3	TRBJ2-2	many	TGTGCCAGCAGCTCCATAGCGGGAGCCCCAGGGCTGTTTTTT	CASSSIAGAPGLFF
TRBD2	TRBV7-2	TRBJ2-7	.	TGTGCCAGCAGCCCGGGACTAGCGGGAGCGGTCAAAGGCGAGCAGTACTTC	CASSPGLAGAVKGEQYF
.	TRBV28	TRBJ2-1	many	TGTGCCAGCAAGCGCGATTCCTACAATGAGCAGTTCTTC	CASKRDSYNEQFF
.	TRBV7-9	TRBJ2-1	many	TGTGCCAGCAGCCAGACCTCCTGGGAGCAGTTCTTC	CASSQTSWEQFF
.	TRBV28	TRBJ2-5	many	TGTGCCACCTCCCGGCAGGCCGTAGAGACCCAGTACTTC	CATSRQAVETQYF
TRBD1	TRBV20-1	TRBJ2-3	few	TGCAGTGCCGGGACAGGGGGCACAGATACGCAGTATTTT	CSAGTGGTDTQYF
.	TRBV10-2	TRBJ2-5	many	TGCGCCAGCAGGACAGGAGAGGTTGGGACCCAGTACTTC	CASRTGEVGTQYF
TRBD1	TRBV20-1	TRBJ1-4	many	TGCAGTGCTAGGGACAGGGTTGAAAAACTGTTTTTT	CSARDRVEKLFF
TRBD1	TRBV10-3	TRBJ1-2	.	TGTGCCATCACCGGGACAGGGATGAATGGCTACACCTTC	CAITGTGMNGYTF
TRBD1	TRBV4-1	TRBJ1-4	few	TGCGCCAGCAGCCGGGCCGGGACAGGTTCCTCAACTAATGAAAAACTGTTTTTT	CASSRAGTGSSTNEKLFF